Listed below are T cell receptor beta chains from one sample, sequenced in a study of T cells after yellow fever vaccination. TCRdb recomputed calls from the 5' RACE reads with MiXCR, one row per CDR3 protein. The sample holds approximately 47,000 distinct CDR3 sequences; over 5.5% are singletons and the top ten take 8% to 13%. The sequencing used PBMCs, either bulk or a sorted T-cell subset (CD4+, CD8+, memory, or dextramer-sorted; not recorded which), collected 45 days after the yellow fever booster vaccination. Receptor source: a man younger than 45 who received the YFV17D yellow fever vaccine. CDR3s include the opening cysteine and the closing phenylalanine or tryptophan. D genes are given only for firm matches. Clone size is stated in some rows and not others, as once, few, many or a class when expanded.

TRBV7-8	few	TRBD2	TRBJ2-7	TGTGCCAGCAGCTTAGTAGTTCGGGGACTAGCGGTCTCCTACGAGCAGTACTTC	CASSLVVRGLAVSYEQYF
TRBV5-1	NA	TRBD1	TRBJ2-1	TGCGCCAGCAGCTCGGATAGACAGGGCCTTTCGCAGTTCTTC	CASSSDRQGLSQFF
TRBV20-1	many	NA	TRBJ2-5	TGCAGTGCCAAGGGCCCCTTACAAGAGACCCAGTACTTC	CSAKGPLQETQYF
TRBV24-1	many	NA	TRBJ2-2	TGTGCCACCAGTGAGTGGGCCTGGTCTAACACCGGGGAGCTGTTTTTT	CATSEWAWSNTGELFF
TRBV5-1	few	NA	TRBJ2-5	TGCGCCAGCAGCCAAGGGGGGAAAGAGACCCAGTACTTC	CASSQGGKETQYF
TRBV5-1	many	NA	TRBJ2-7	TGCGCCAGCAGCCGAAATCCAGGGTCCGAGCAGTACTTC	CASSRNPGSEQYF
TRBV20-1	few	NA	TRBJ1-2	TGCAGTGCTGGTGGGGGGACTCGTGGCTACACCTTC	CSAGGGTRGYTF
TRBV12-3/TRBV12-4	NA	TRBD1	TRBJ1-1	TGTGCCAGCAGTTTAGCTGGACAGGGTCCGTTATGGACTGAAGCTTTCTTT	CASSLAGQGPLWTEAFF
TRBV3-1	few	NA	TRBJ2-2	TGTGCCAGCGAGGCATTCGACGGGGAGCTGTTTTTT	CASEAFDGELFF
TRBV6-4	few	NA	TRBJ2-1	TGTGCCAGCAGGAGTCTAGCGTCCAATGAGCAGTTCTTC	CASRSLASNEQFF
TRBV6-6	many	NA	TRBJ2-2	TGTGCCAGCCGGGGAGAGGGCGGGGAGCTGTTTTTT	CASRGEGGELFF
TRBV2	few	NA	TRBJ2-7	TGTGCCAGCAGTGTATCGACAGTTGGCTACGAGCAGTACTTC	CASSVSTVGYEQYF
TRBV12-3/TRBV12-4	NA	TRBD2	TRBJ2-3	TGTGCCAGCAGCCGAATAGCGGGAGGGGGTTCGGATACGCAGTATTTT	CASSRIAGGGSDTQYF
TRBV27	many	NA	TRBJ2-7	TGTGCCAGCAGTCTCCGACAGGCGGGTAGTTACGAGCAGTACTTC	CASSLRQAGSYEQYF
TRBV27	NA	NA	TRBJ1-1	TGTGCCAGCAACAAGAAGTACGGAGCGATACCGAACACTGAAGCTTTCTTT	CASNKKYGAIPNTEAFF
TRBV29-1	medium-sized	NA	TRBJ2-7	TGCAGCGTTGCGGCACAGCAGAGCTCCTACGAGCAGTACTTC	CSVAAQQSSYEQYF
TRBV29-1	medium-sized	NA	TRBJ2-2	TGCAGCGTTGAAGCAGGGAACACCGGGGAGCTGTTTTTT	CSVEAGNTGELFF
TRBV6-2/TRBV6-3	few	TRBD2	TRBJ2-1	TGTGCCAGCAGGGGGACTAGCGGGGGTGAGCAGTTCTTC	CASRGTSGGEQFF
TRBV7-2	NA	TRBD2	TRBJ2-7	TGTGCCAGCAGCTTATGGGCGGGAGGGACCTACGAGCAGTACTTC	CASSLWAGGTYEQYF